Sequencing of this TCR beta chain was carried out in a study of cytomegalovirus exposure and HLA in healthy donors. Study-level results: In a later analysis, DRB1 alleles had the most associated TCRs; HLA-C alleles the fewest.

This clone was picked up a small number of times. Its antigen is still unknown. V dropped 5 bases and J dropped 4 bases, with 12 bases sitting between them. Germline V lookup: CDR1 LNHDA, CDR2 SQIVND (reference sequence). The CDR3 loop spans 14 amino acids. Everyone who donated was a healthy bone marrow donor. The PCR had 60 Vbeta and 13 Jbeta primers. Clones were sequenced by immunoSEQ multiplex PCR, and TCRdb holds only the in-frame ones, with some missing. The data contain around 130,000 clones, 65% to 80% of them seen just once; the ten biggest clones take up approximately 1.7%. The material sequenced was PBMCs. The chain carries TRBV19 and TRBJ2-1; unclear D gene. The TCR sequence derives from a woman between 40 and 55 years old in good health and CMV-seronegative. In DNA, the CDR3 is TGTGCCAGTAGTCCCGACACCCTATACAATGAGCAGTTCTTC. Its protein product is CASSPDTLYNEQFF.